The clone carrying this TCR beta chain was counted once. What it binds is unknown. The sample originates from a study of shared clonotypes between healthy human individuals. Looking at the study overall: Donor composition was a couple of women and three men, aged 18 to 49. There were three CD4 naive, three CD4 memory, two CD8 naive and one CD8 memory plates per donor. Study-level points and caveats: The authors sampled blood alone, and tissue repertoires likely differ.

The donors, all of them Caucasian adults, lived in Nashville, Tennessee. Trimming shortened V by 6 bases and J by 2 bases, and 11 bases separated the two germline ends. Germline assignment: CDR1 KGHSH and CDR2 LQKENI. The length of the CDR3 is 15 residues. Libraries were prepared by immunoSEQ multiplex PCR; TCRdb keeps only in-frame clonotypes and omits some of them. The sample lists 1,500,000 or so clones, 98% to 99% seen once, with 0.36% in the top ten. The V gene is TRBV18, the J gene TRBJ2-6, with a possible D match to TRBD2 (5 bases). This sequence was found in a man aged 30-40 years in good health. The sequencing input was naive CD4+ T cells sorted from blood. Subset indicated: CD45RA+ positively selected. CDR3 region: CASSHGLAGANVLTF. CDR3 nucleotides: TGTGCCAGCTCCCATGGACTTGCTGGGGCCAACGTCCTGACTTTC.